This is a list of T cell receptor beta chains from one sample in a study of OX40 agonist ivuxolimab in advanced cancers. Produced via immunoSEQ multiplex PCR; TCRdb's table is partial and in-frame only. The table includes 8,000 to 10,000 clones, roughly 71% detected once. Here the sequenced sample was CD4+ or CD8+ T cells sorted from blood, taken in a trial of the OX40 agonist ivuxolimab. These receptors were taken from an adult with an advanced solid tumor such as melanoma, head and neck, liver or kidney cancer. The conserved cysteine and the conserved F or W are not part of the CDR3 here. Some rows mark clone size as missing; the rest say once, few, many or name a class of expanded clone.

>NA|TRBJ2-3|TRBV6-1
ASRARDISTDTQY
>NA|TRBJ2-7|TRBV7-2
AISDRVHEQY
>NA|TRBJ2-7|TRBV4-1
ASSQDRGYEQY
>NA|TRBJ2-3|TRBV30
AWSVPMGTGGVFLPDTQY
>NA|TRBJ2-3|TRBV4-2
ASSQELTSDTQY
>NA|TRBJ2-3|TRBV9
ASSVGGTDTQY
>NA|TRBJ2-5|TRBV9
ASSPGVDGETQY
>NA|TRBJ1-4|TRBV14
ASSQVNEKLF
>NA|TRBJ2-1|TRBV9
ASSSGLVVFSRNEQF
>NA|TRBJ1-1|TRBV7-7
ASSPNGGLTEAF
>medium-sized|TRBJ2-7|TRBV27
ASSSLPGQGYYEQY
>NA|TRBJ2-1|TRBV27
ASSIGQGGSYNEQF
>few|TRBJ2-5|TRBV11-2
ASSLEGDSKETQY
>NA|TRBJ2-3|TRBV30
ACDTLSTDTQY
>NA|TRBJ2-3|TRBV5-1
ASSPLRDDSTDTQY
>NA|TRBJ1-4|TRBV6-1
ASSLGGVSNEKLF
>NA|TRBJ2-2|TRBV6-5
ASSYRPITGELF
>NA|TRBJ2-3|TRBV27
ASSPYSARTDTQY
>NA|TRBJ1-1|TRBV4-1
ASSQDGRDRGLRAF
>NA|TRBJ2-6|TRBV10-1
ASRPRQAPSGANVLT
>few|TRBJ2-7|TRBV5-1
ASRSGEGPYEQY
>NA|TRBJ2-1|TRBV7-2
ASSFTLSGAEQF
>NA|TRBJ1-1|TRBV27
ASSLRGTHTEAF
>NA|TRBJ2-3|TRBV11-2
ASSFAGVGTDTQY
>NA|TRBJ2-2|TRBV5-1
ASSLRTENTGELF
>NA|TRBJ2-1|TRBV5-5
ASSSGQGEDEQF
>NA|TRBJ2-7|TRBV5-4
ASSLGTSANQQY
>large|TRBJ1-6|TRBV4-2
ASSQLQGYNSPLH
>once|TRBJ2-7|TRBV21-1
APHPPGTGVHEQY
>NA|TRBJ1-2|TRBV28
ASSKPRDRPEITGYT
>NA|TRBJ2-3|TRBV5-8
ASSLMGQAQY
>NA|TRBJ2-7|TRBV5-1
ATSGGSSYEQY
>NA|TRBJ2-7|TRBV2
ASVPAGQPGYEQY
>NA|TRBJ2-3|TRBV28
ASSLTTDTQY
>few|TRBJ2-7|TRBV2
ASSDGRSYEQY
>NA|TRBJ2-7|TRBV28
ASSLTVGVTYEQY
>NA|TRBJ1-2|TRBV6-1
ASSGLRQGRDGYT
>NA|TRBJ1-3|TRBV4-2
ASSQDTPEGGTIY
>NA|TRBJ2-7|TRBV28
ASSFGLGGYEQY
>few|TRBJ2-1|TRBV7-2
ASRAAYNEQF
>NA|TRBJ1-1|TRBV7-9
ASSLVPSGQLNTEAF
>NA|TRBJ2-2|TRBV14
ASSPGHNTGELF
>NA|TRBJ2-1|TRBV7-2
ASSFTSLEQF
>NA|TRBJ2-7|TRBV27
ARPGQGAHEQY
>few|TRBJ2-7|TRBV10-3
AISGVSVGTGEVYEQY
>once|TRBJ1-1|TRBV6-5
ASSYGGGHLNTEAF
>NA|TRBJ2-3|TRBV5-6
ASSPTGQGSTDTQY
>NA|TRBJ2-3|TRBV28
ASSEREGEDTQY
>NA|TRBJ2-4|TRBV19
ASSIVLGGPKNIQY
>NA|TRBJ2-7|TRBV5-1
ASSLASTGRVYEQY
>NA|TRBJ1-3|TRBV4-3
ASSQDRTGGNTIY
>NA|TRBJ1-2|TRBV6-1
ASREKRGYT
>NA|TRBJ2-1|TRBV4-1
ASSQDPSGDEQF
>NA|TRBJ2-3|TRBV27
ASSRAASTDTQY
>NA|TRBJ2-5|TRBV5-4
ASSLGVETQY
>NA|TRBJ1-4|TRBV7-9
ASSIRQGTNEKLF
>NA|TRBJ2-1|TRBV27
ASRLQGIDNEQF
>NA|TRBJ1-6|TRBV7-9
ASSMYSSYNSPLH
>NA|TRBJ2-5|TRBV28
ASSLLGGSETQY
>once|TRBJ2-1|TRBV7-3
ASSFSTKANEQF